The entry below gives a single TCR beta chain sequence along with its context. Its antigen remains unknown. This sample stems from a study of cytomegalovirus exposure and HLA in healthy donors. Overall study findings and caveats: The study recorded 164 TCR beta chains that were cytomegalovirus-associated. Most sequenced TCRs were rare (though some public TCRs occurred in many donors).

The PCR was carried out with 60 Vbeta primers and 13 Jbeta primers. The data were produced by immunoSEQ multiplex PCR, yet TCRdb's version contains in-frame clones alone and is incomplete. The sample includes 150,000 or so clones, roughly 80% of them seen just once. The clonotype was recovered from a woman aged 18-30 years in good health and CMV-seronegative. Sequencing was carried out using PBMCs.

CDR3 region: CASSAGANTGELFF. CDR3 sequence (DNA): TGTGCCAGCAGTGCCGGAGCGAACACCGGGGAGCTGTTTTTT. The chain employs TRBV13 and TRBJ2-2; D gene uncertain. Between the trimmed V and J ends, which lost 6 bases and 0 bases, there was a span of 8 bases. This CDR3 is built from 14 residues. Germline V gene sequence: CDR1 PRHDT, CDR2 FYEKMQ (reference sequence).